The 20 T cell receptor beta chains in this list originate from one sample, sequenced in a study of blood T cell repertoires in COVID-19. Some clones are missing from TCRdb's copy, which holds only in-frame ones; the method was immunoSEQ multiplex PCR. This table has hundreds of thousands of clones, around four fifths appearing once. Source material: peripheral blood. The receptors originated from a woman aged 45-65 years with active or convalescent COVID-19.

This chain joins TRBV19 and TRBJ1-4, with 7 bases that match TRBD1. The CDR3 extends over 15 amino acids. Germline V lookup: CDR1 LNHDA, CDR2 SQIVND (reference sequence). With 6 bases clipped from V and 4 bases from J, the junction kept 8 bases outside the gene matches. In DNA form, the CDR3 reads TGTGCCAGTAGGGAAACAGGGGCGGATAATGAAAAACTGTTTTTT. Protein product: CASRETGADNEKLFF.

The chain carries TRBV5-1 and TRBJ1-1, with 8 bases aligning to TRBD1. The CDR3 sequence is 15 residues long. Germline V gives CDR1 SGHRS, CDR2 YFSETQ. J lost 4 bases, V lost 3 bases, and 8 bases had no gene match. CDR3 nucleotides: TGCGCCAGCAGCTCGCATGACAGGGGTCTCACTGAAGCTTTCTTT. This encodes CASSSHDRGLTEAFF.

V usage is TRBV11-1 and J usage is TRBJ2-2, with 7 bases aligning to TRBD2. Trimming removed 7 bases from V and 4 bases from J; junction bases left unmatched: 6. The CDR3 runs to 14 residues. Germline loops: CDR1 SGHAT, CDR2 FQDESV (reference sequence). CDR3 residues: CASTRGRGTGELFF. CDR3 DNA sequence: TGTGCCAGCACTCGTGGGAGGGGCACCGGGGAGCTGTTTTTT. Full variable domain (missing parts from reference TRBV11-1 and TRBJ2-2): EAEVAQSPRYKITEKSQAVAFWCDPISGHATLYWYRQILGQGPELLVQFQDESVVDDSQLPKDRFSAERLKGVDSTLKIQPAELGDSAMYLCASTRGRGTGELFFGEGSRLTVL.

This clone was found once. The CDR3 nucleotides read TGTGCCAGCAGTTCATGGGTGGCTAGCGGGGCTAATGAGCAGTTCTTC. This translates into CASSSWVASGANEQFF. The chain is built from TRBV6-5 and TRBJ2-1, with 9 bases that match TRBD2. Trimming cost V 4 bases and J 7 bases; bases outside gene matches: 11. The CDR3 is made up of 16 amino acids. CDR1 MNHEY and CDR2 SVGAGI come from the germline V gene.

The table lists this clone with a count of one. This chain connects TRBV5-1 to TRBJ1-1; D is perhaps TRBD1 (5 bases). Deletions cut 5 bases from V and 1 base from J, with 6 bases between. Germline V gene sequence: CDR1 SGHRS, CDR2 YFSETQ. The CDR3 runs 12 residues. The CDR3 loop is CASRGQNTEAFF. In DNA form, the CDR3 reads TGCGCCAGCAGGGGGCAGAACACTGAAGCTTTCTTT.

V usage is TRBV29-1 and J usage is TRBJ2-3; the D is unclear. Trimming removed 5 bases at V and 5 bases at J, with 17 bases between. The germline V gene has CDR1 SQVTM and CDR2 ANQGSEA. The CDR3 totals 14 residues. In DNA, the CDR3 is TGCAGCGTTCTCCCTGGTGCGGTCCTAGATACGCAGTATTTT. It translates to CSVLPGAVLDTQYF.

The rearrangement joins TRBV28 to TRBJ2-7; D may be TRBD2 (6 bases). The CDR3 consists of 15 residues. Trimming took 7 bases from V and 2 from J, leaving 18 bases between them. Germline CDR1 reads MDHEN; CDR2 reads SYDVKM. DNA of the CDR3: TGTGCCAGCACCGAGACCGGGACTTATACCTACGAGCAGTACTTC. Its translation: CASTETGTYTYEQYF.

The gene calls are TRBV18 and TRBJ1-6, with 8 nucleotides matching TRBD1. With 2 bases clipped from V and 6 bases from J, the junction kept 3 bases outside the gene matches. Looked up from germline, CDR1 is KGHSH and CDR2 is LQKENI. This CDR3 has 15 amino acids. The CDR3 nucleotides read TGTGCCAGCTCACCAATCACAGGGGGTAATTCACCCCTCCACTTT. It specifies CASSPITGGNSPLHF.

This chain connects TRBV19 to TRBJ2-1; 13 nucleotides line up with TRBD2. J gave up 5 bases and V 3 bases, and 4 bases lay outside the gene matches. The CDR3 covers 16 residues. CDR1 LNHDA and CDR2 SQIVND come from the germline V gene (reference sequence). The CDR3 protein is CASSMSTSGRNNEQFF. The CDR3 DNA reads as TGTGCCAGTAGTATGTCGACTAGCGGGAGGAACAATGAGCAGTTCTTC.

The V gene is TRBV4-1, the J gene TRBJ1-2; D might be TRBD1 (6 bases). The germline V and J ends were trimmed by 1 base and 4 bases, with 13 bases remaining between them. The CDR3 is made up of 15 amino acids. Germline loops: CDR1 MGHRA, CDR2 YSYEKL. The CDR3 region is CASSQGGPQGYGYTF. In nucleotides, the CDR3 is TGCGCCAGCAGCCAAGGGGGACCACAGGGCTATGGCTACACCTTC.

The genes are TRBV5-5 and TRBJ1-1; D is perhaps TRBD1 (5 bases). The ends were cut back, 4 bases at V and 5 bases at J, with 21 bases in the middle. The germline V gene encodes CDR1 SGHKS and CDR2 YYEKEE (reference sequence). This CDR3 spans 16 amino acids. The CDR3 loop is CASSPTPGLGGTEAFF. The CDR3 nucleotides read TGTGCCAGCAGCCCCACTCCGGGCCTCGGGGGGACTGAAGCTTTCTTT.

The chain links TRBV19 to TRBJ2-3; tentative D call: TRBD2 (6 bases). V lost 6 bases and J lost 3, with 22 bases in between. The CDR3 contains 17 residues. CDR1 is LNHDA and CDR2 is SQIVND in the germline V gene (reference sequence). The CDR3 region is CASRILGSGGSTDTQYF. Here the CDR3 DNA reads TGTGCCAGTAGGATCCTCGGGAGCGGAGGGTCGACAGATACGCAGTATTTT.

This chain connects TRBV6-5 to TRBJ2-3; tentative D call: TRBD2 (5 bases). V was trimmed by 2 bases and J by 1 base, leaving 10 bases between them. The CDR3 is 15 amino acids. Germline CDR1 is MNHEY and CDR2 is SVGAGI. The CDR3 DNA reads TGTGCCAGCAGTTACGAGGGTATTGGCACAGATACGCAGTATTTT. It yields the protein CASSYEGIGTDTQYF.

This clone was seen more than once but under ten times. The CDR3 bases are TGTGCCAGCAGCTTACCCACTAGCGGATCCAATGAGCAGTTCTTC. Its protein product is CASSLPTSGSNEQFF. The chain combines TRBV7-2 with TRBJ2-1; TRBD2 matches at 8 bases. This CDR3 is built from 15 residues. CDR1 is SGHTA, CDR2 FQGNSA, per germline. The ends lost 2 bases at V and 6 bases at J; junction bases unmatched: 6.

This chain joins TRBV14 and TRBJ2-1; 11 nucleotides align to TRBD2. Germline V gene lookup returns CDR1 SGHDN and CDR2 FVKESK. The CDR3 sequence is 13 residues long. V gave up 1 base and J gave up 14 bases; unmatched junction bases: 4. The CDR3 reads CASSQVASGRKFF. The CDR3 DNA sequence: TGTGCCAGCAGCCAAGTTGCTAGCGGGAGGAAGTTCTTC.

There are a few counts of this clone. The CDR3 loop is CASSIVAGNTGELFF. The CDR3 coding sequence is TGTGCCAGTAGTATAGTGGCGGGGAACACCGGGGAGCTGTTTTTT. The chain is built from TRBV19 and TRBJ2-2; perhaps TRBD2 as D (5 bases). V was pared by 1 base and J by 1 base, with 7 bases between. Per the germline V gene, CDR1 is LNHDA and CDR2 is SQIVND (reference sequence). CDR3 size: 15 residues.

Worth noting for this clone: Other nucleotide sequences from this sample produce the same CDR3. V and J are TRBV7-2 and TRBJ1-1; the D is unclear. Germline loops: CDR1 SGHTA, CDR2 FQGNSA. This CDR3 spans 12 amino acids. Trimming took off 1 base at V and 5 bases at J, with 5 bases between the two ends. CDR3 nucleotide sequence: TGTGCCAGCAGCTTAGGAGCTACTGAAGCTTTCTTT. The encoded protein is CASSLGATEAFF.

The chain joins TRBV6-6 to TRBJ1-5; 10 bases are shared with TRBD1. CDR3 length: 15 amino acids. Trimming cost V 4 bases and J 6 bases; bases outside gene matches: 6. CDR1 is MNHNY and CDR2 is SVGAGI in the germline V gene (reference sequence). The CDR3: CASSSRDRGVQPQHF. DNA for the CDR3: TGTGCCAGCAGTTCCCGGGACAGGGGTGTTCAGCCCCAGCATTTT.

This clone was observed a single time. J is TRBJ2-7 and V is TRBV11-2; D perhaps matches TRBD2 (6 bases). There are 16 residues in the CDR3. The germline CDR1 and CDR2 sequences are SGHAT and FQNNGV. V lost 4 bases, J lost 0 bases, and 16 bases lay in between. DNA for the CDR3: TGTGCCAGCAGCTCTAGGCGGGACTCTTCCTCCTACGAGCAGTACTTC. Translation: CASSSRRDSSSYEQYF.

The chain carries TRBV2 and TRBJ2-5, with a tentative D call TRBD1 (6 bases). Germline CDR1 and CDR2: SNHLY and FYNNEI. The CDR3 is made up of 13 amino acids. The V end was cut by 2 bases, the J end by 7 bases, with 11 bases between. The CDR3 DNA follows: TGTGCCAGCAGTGAACAGGGGCTAGGGACCCAGTACTTC. Encoded protein: CASSEQGLGTQYF.